This paragraph covers one TCR beta chain sequence. Original data processing: Amplification of reference gene primers was used by the study to estimate nucleated cell counts. Repertoires were generated with immunoSEQ multiplex PCR, while TCRdb's copy carries only in-frame clones and drops some. V, J and clone size are taken as reported in that table, and D and trimming were inferred from the DNA itself. The table shows 250,000 to 300,000 clones, with under 90% occurring only once. The source of the sample is a study of blood T cell repertoires in COVID-19. Turning to the study itself: PBMCs, B-cell-depleted T cells, or T cells were the source of the cDNA or gDNA that made up the material.

The length of the CDR3 is 18 residues. The trim removed 1 base at V and 6 bases at J, leaving 12 bases unmatched. Germline CDR1 is SGHTA and CDR2 is FQGNSA. The sequence was obtained from a man between 18 and 35 years old who had recovered from COVID-19. The V gene is TRBV7-2, the J gene TRBJ1-4; 9 bases are shared with TRBD1. Sequencing input: PBMCs or T cells enriched from blood (not recorded which). CDR3 in DNA: TGTGCCAGCAGCTTAGTGGGGACAGGGTCTGTTTACGATGAAAAACTGTTTTTT. It specifies CASSLVGTGSVYDEKLFF.